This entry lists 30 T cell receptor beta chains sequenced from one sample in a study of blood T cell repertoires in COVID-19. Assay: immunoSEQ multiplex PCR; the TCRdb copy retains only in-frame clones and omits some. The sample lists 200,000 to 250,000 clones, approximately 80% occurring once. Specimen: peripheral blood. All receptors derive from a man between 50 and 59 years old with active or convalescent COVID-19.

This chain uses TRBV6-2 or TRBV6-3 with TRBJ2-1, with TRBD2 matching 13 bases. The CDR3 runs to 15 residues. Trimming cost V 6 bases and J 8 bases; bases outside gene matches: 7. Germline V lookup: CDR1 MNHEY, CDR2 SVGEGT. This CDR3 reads CASSHRTSGSDEQFF. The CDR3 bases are TGTGCCAGCAGCCACCGGACTAGCGGGAGCGATGAGCAGTTCTTC.

The CDR3 loop is CASSLAGVADYEQYF. As DNA, the CDR3 is TGTGCCAGCAGCTTGGCGGGTGTAGCGGACTACGAGCAGTACTTC. This sequence joins TRBV7-2 and TRBJ2-7, with a weak D call TRBD2 (6 bases). Trimming removed 3 bases from V and 3 bases from J, with 15 bases in between. The length of the CDR3 is 15 residues. CDR1 and CDR2 from the germline V gene are SGHTA and FQGNSA.

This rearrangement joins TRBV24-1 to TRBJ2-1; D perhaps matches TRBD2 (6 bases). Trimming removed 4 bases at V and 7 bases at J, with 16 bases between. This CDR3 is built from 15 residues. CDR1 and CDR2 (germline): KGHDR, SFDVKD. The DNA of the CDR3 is TGTGCCACCAGTGACCCCACTAGCAACGGGAATGAGCAGTTCTTC. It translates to CATSDPTSNGNEQFF.

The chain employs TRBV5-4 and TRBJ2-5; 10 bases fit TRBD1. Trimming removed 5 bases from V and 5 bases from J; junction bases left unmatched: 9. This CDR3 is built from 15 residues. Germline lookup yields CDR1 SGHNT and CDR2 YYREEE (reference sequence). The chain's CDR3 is CASRTGGPSQETQYF. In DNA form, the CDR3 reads TGTGCCAGCAGGACAGGGGGCCCCTCCCAGGAGACCCAGTACTTC.

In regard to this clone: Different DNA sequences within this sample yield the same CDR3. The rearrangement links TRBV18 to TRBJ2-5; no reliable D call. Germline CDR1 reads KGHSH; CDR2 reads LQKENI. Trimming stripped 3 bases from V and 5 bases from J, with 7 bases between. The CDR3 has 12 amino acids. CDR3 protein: CASSPSGETQYF. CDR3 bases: TGTGCCAGCTCACCGTCCGGGGAGACCCAGTACTTC.

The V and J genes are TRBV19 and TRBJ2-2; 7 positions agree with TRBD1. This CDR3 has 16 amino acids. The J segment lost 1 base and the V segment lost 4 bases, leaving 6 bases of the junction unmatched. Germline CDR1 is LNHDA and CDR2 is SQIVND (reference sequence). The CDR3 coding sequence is TGTGCCAGTAGTAGAGACAGGGAAGGGAACACCGGGGAGCTGTTTTTT. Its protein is CASSRDREGNTGELFF.

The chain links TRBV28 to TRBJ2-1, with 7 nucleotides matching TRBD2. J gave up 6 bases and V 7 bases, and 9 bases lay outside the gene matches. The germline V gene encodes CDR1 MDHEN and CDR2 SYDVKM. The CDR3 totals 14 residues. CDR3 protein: CASTLMGGGNEQFF. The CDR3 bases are TGTGCCAGCACTCTTATGGGGGGGGGCAATGAGCAGTTCTTC.

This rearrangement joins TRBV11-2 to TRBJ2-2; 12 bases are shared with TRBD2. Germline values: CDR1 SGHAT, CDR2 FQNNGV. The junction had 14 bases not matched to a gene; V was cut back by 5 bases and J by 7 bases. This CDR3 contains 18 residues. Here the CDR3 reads CASSRKIRLAGENGELFF. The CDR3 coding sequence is TGTGCCAGCAGCCGAAAAATCCGACTAGCGGGAGAGAACGGGGAGCTGTTTTTT.

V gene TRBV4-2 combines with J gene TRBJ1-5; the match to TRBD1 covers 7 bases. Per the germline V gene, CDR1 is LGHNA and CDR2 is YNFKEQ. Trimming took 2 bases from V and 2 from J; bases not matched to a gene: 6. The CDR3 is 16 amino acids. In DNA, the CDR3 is TGTGCCAGCAGCCAAACCAATCAGGGGGGCAATCAGCCCCAGCATTTT. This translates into CASSQTNQGGNQPQHF.

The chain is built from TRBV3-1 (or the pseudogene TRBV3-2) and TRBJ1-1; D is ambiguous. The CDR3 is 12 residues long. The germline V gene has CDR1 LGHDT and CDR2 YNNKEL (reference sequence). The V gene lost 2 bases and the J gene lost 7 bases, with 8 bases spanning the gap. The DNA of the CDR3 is TGTGCCAGCAGCCAAACGCGGGATGAAGCTTTCTTT. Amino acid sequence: CASSQTRDEAFF.

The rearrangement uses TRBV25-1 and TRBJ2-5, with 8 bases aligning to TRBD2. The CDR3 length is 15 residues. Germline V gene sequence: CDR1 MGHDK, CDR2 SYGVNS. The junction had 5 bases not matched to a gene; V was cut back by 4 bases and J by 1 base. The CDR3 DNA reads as TGTGCCAGCAGTGCCGCCGCGGGGGGCCAAGAGACCCAGTACTTC. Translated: CASSAAAGGQETQYF.

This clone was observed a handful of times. CDR3 bases: TGTGCCAGCAGTGAACACAGGGGTAACACCATATATTTT. Translating gives CASSEHRGNTIYF. The chain carries TRBV2 and TRBJ1-3; the match to TRBD1 covers 7 bases. From germline, CDR1 is SNHLY and CDR2 FYNNEI. The V gene end was trimmed by 2 bases and the J gene end by 7 bases; junction bases not matched to a gene: 2. This CDR3 spans 13 amino acids. The variable domain in full, completed from reference TRBV2 and TRBJ1-3, reads EPEVTQTPSHQVTQMGQEVILRCVPISNHLYFYWYRQILGQKVEFLVSFYNNEISEKSEIFDDQFSVERPDGSNFTLKIRSTKLEDSAMYFCASSEHRGNTIYFGEGSWLTVV.

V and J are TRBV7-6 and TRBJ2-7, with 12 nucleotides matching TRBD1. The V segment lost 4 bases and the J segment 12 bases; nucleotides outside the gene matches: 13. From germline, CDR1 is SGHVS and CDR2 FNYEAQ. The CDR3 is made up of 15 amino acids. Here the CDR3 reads CASSSFPGQGARLYV. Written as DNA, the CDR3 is TGTGCCAGCAGCTCATTCCCGGGACAGGGGGCCAGGTTGTACGTC.

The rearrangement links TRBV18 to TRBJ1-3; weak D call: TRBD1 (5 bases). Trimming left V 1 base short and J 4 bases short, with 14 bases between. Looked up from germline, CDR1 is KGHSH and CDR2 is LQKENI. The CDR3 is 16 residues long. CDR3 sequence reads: CASSPLQGAQGNTIYF. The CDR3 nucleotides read TGTGCCAGCTCACCACTTCAAGGGGCGCAGGGAAACACCATATATTTT.

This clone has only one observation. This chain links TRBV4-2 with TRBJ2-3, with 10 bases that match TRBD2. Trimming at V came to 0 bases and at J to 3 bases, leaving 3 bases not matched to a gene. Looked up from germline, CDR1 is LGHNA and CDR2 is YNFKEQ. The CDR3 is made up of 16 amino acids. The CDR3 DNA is TGTGCCAGCAGCCAAGAGGTAGCGGGGGGTACAGATACGCAGTATTTT. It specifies CASSQEVAGGTDTQYF.

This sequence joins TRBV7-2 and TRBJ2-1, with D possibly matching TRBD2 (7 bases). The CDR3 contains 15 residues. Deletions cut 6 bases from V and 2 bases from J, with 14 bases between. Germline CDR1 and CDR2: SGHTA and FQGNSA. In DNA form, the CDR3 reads TGTGCCAGCAGACTAGGGGGGGGTACCTACAATGAGCAGTTCTTC. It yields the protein CASRLGGGTYNEQFF.

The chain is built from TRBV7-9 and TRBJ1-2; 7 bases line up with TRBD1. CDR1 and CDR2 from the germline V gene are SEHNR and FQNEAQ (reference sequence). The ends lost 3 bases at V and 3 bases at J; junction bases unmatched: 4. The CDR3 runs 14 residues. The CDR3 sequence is CASSLSGQDYGYTF. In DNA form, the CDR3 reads TGTGCCAGCAGCTTGAGCGGACAGGACTATGGCTACACCTTC.

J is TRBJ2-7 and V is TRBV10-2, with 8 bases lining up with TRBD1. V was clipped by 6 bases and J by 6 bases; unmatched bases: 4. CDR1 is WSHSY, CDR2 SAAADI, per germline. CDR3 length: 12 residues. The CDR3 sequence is CASSTGGVEQYV. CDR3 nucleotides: TGCGCCAGCAGCACAGGGGGTGTCGAGCAGTACGTC.

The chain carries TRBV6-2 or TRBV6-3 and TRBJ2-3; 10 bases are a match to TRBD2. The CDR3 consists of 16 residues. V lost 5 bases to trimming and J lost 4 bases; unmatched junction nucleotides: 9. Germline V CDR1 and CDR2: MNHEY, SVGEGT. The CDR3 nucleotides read TGTGCCAGCAGTAACCGAGCGGGGGGGCGCGCAGATACGCAGTATTTT. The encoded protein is CASSNRAGGRADTQYF.

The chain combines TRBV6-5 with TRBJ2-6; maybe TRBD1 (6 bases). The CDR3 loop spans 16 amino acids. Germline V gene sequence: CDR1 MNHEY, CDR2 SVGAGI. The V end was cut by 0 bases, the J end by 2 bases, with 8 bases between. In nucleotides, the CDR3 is TGTGCCAGCAGTTACTCAGGGGGAGCTGGGGCCAACGTCCTGACTTTC. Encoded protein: CASSYSGGAGANVLTF.

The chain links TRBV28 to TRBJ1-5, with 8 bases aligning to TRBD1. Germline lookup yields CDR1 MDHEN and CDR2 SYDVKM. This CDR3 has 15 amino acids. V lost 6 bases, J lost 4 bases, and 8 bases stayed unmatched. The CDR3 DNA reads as TGTGCCAGCAGCCGACAGGGGTTCGCTAATCAGCCCCAGCATTTT. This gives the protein CASSRQGFANQPQHF.

CDR3 residues: CASSYSQGASADTQYF. CDR3 nucleotides: TGTGCCAGCAGTTACAGTCAGGGGGCGAGCGCAGATACGCAGTATTTT. The chain joins TRBV6-5 to TRBJ2-3; 8 bases fit TRBD1. The germline V gene encodes CDR1 MNHEY and CDR2 SVGAGI. This CDR3 has 16 amino acids. The trim removed 2 bases at V and 4 bases at J, leaving 8 bases unmatched.

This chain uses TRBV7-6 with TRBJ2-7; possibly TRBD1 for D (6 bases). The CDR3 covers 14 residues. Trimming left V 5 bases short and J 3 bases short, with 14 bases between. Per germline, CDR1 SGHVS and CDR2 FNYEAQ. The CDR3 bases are TGTGCCAGCAGCCCGAGGGACACCAACTACGAGCAGTACTTC. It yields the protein CASSPRDTNYEQYF.

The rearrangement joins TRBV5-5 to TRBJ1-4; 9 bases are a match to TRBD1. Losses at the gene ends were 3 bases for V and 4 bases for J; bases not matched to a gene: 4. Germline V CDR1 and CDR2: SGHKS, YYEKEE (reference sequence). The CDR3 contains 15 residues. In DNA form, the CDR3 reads TGTGCCAGCAGCTCGGGGGGACAGGGTAATGAAAAACTGTTTTTT. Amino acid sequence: CASSSGGQGNEKLFF.

The CDR3 is CASRLSSFGTTSNQPQHF. CDR3 DNA: TGTGCCAGTAGACTTTCCTCTTTTGGTACCACTAGCAATCAGCCCCAGCATTTT. V usage is TRBV19 and J usage is TRBJ1-5; D remains ambiguous. Germline values: CDR1 LNHDA, CDR2 SQIVND (reference sequence). The CDR3 loop spans 18 amino acids. V was trimmed by 6 bases and J by 0 bases, leaving 21 bases between them. The variable domain in full, with the rest retrieved from reference TRBV19 and TRBJ1-5, is DGGITQSPKYLFRKEGQNVTLSCEQNLNHDAMYWYRQDPGQGLRLIYYSQIVNDFQKGDIAEGYSVSREKKESFPLTVTSAQKNPTAFYLCASRLSSFGTTSNQPQHFGDGTRLSIL.

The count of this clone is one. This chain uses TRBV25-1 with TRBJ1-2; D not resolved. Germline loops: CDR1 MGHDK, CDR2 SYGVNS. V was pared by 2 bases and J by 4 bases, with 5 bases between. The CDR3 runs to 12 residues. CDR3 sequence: CASSETSYGYTF. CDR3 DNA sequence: TGTGCCAGCAGTGAAACTTCCTATGGCTACACCTTC.

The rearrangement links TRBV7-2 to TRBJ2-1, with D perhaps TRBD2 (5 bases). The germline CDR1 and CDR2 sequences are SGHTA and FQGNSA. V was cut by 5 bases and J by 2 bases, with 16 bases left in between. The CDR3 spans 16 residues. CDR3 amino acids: CASSAQLLAAYNEQFF. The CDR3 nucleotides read TGTGCCAGCAGCGCCCAACTTCTAGCTGCCTACAATGAGCAGTTCTTC.

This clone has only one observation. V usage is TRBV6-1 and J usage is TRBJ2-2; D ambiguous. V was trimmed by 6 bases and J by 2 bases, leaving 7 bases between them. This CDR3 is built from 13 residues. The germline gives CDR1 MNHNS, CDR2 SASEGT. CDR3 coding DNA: TGTGCCAGCAGATCTTCTAACACCGGGGAGCTGTTTTTT. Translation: CASRSSNTGELFF.

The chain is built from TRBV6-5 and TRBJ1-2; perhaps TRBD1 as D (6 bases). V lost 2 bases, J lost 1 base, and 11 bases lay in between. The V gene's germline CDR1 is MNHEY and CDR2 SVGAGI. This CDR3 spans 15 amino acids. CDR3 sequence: CASSYGTNFNYGYTF. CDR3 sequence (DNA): TGTGCCAGCAGTTACGGGACAAATTTTAACTATGGCTACACCTTC.

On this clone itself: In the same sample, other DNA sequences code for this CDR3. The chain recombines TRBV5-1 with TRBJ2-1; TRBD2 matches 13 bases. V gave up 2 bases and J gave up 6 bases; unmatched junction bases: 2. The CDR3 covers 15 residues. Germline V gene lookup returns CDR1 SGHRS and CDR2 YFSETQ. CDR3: CASSFTSGGGNEQFF. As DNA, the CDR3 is TGCGCCAGCAGCTTCACTAGCGGGGGGGGCAATGAGCAGTTCTTC.